This TCR beta chain was observed in a study of PD-L1 blockade in urothelial cancer. Turning to the study itself: Male sex and bladder-origin urothelial cancer characterized about 90% of the roughly 29 patients. Median blood clonality was around 0.08, with more than 75,000 unique TCRs.

As to time point: peripheral blood 6 weeks after treatment start. The method was immunoSEQ multiplex PCR; TCRdb's version includes in-frame clones alone and lacks a portion of them. Of 25,000 to 35,000 clones listed, approximately 81% are singletons. CDR1 and CDR2 (germline): LGHNT, FRNRAP. The CDR3 is made up of 14 amino acids. Trimming cost V 6 bases and J 5 bases, with 16 bases left between them. V and J are TRBV12-5 and TRBJ2-5, with a tentative D call TRBD1 (6 bases). Material: PBMCs, obtained around atezolizumab (anti-PD-L1) treatment. The clonotype comes from a man in his 70s with urothelial cancer. CDR3 residues: CASGTLQGVETQYF. The CDR3 nucleotides read TGTGCTAGTGGCACGTTACAGGGTGTCGAGACCCAGTACTTC.